This T cell receptor beta chain was sequenced in a study of blood T cell repertoires in COVID-19. The overall study: Both acute and convalescent COVID-19 samples were obtained from the United States, Italy and Spain. The cDNA or gDNA used as material had been derived from T cells, B-cell-depleted T cells, or PBMCs.

CDR3 length: 14 residues. Trimming pared 3 bases from V and 2 bases from J, leaving 11 bases between. Germline V CDR1 and CDR2: SNHLY, FYNNEI. As originally analysed: Researchers report that nucleated cell counts were estimated from reference gene primer amplification. Libraries were prepared by immunoSEQ multiplex PCR; TCRdb keeps only in-frame clonotypes and omits some of them. For V, J and clone size, that table is used; D and trimming come from the DNA. The table records over 55,000 clones, 70% to 80% of them present only once. The V call is TRBV2, the J call TRBJ2-7; D uncertain. The sequencing sample was made of peripheral blood. The receptor comes from an older woman with acute or convalescent COVID-19. CDR3 coding DNA: TGTGCCAGCAGTGAGCAGGTGCTTACCTACGAGCAGTACTTC. Its protein is CASSEQVLTYEQYF.